A single sample gave rise to the 13 T cell receptor beta chains below, sequenced in a study of neoadjuvant nivolumab and ipilimumab in lung cancer. Generated by immunoSEQ multiplex PCR, the TCRdb table keeps only in-frame clones and is missing some. The data contain approximately 17,000 clones, 76% of them singletons. Specimen: tumor tissue, collected after neoadjuvant nivolumab, alone or with ipilimumab, at or shortly before surgery. The origin of the receptors is an adult with non-small cell lung cancer.

This clone was recorded a few times. The chain couples TRBV7-8 to TRBJ1-6, with D perhaps matching TRBD1 (6 bases). CDR1 and CDR2 (germline): SGHVS, FQNEAQ. V dropped 2 bases and J dropped 6 bases, with 11 bases sitting between them. The CDR3 is 15 residues long. The CDR3 nucleotides read TGTGCCAGCAGCTTAAGACAGGCTCGTAATTCACCCCTCCACTTT. It encodes CASSLRQARNSPLHF.

The rearrangement joins TRBV7-2 to TRBJ2-7; possibly TRBD1 or TRBD2 for D (5 bases each). Trimming left V 3 bases short and J 1 base short, with 10 bases between. Germline loops: CDR1 SGHTA, CDR2 FQGNSA. This CDR3 comprises 14 residues. The CDR3 is CASSFGTESYEQYF. DNA of the CDR3: TGTGCCAGCAGCTTTGGGACGGAGTCCTACGAGCAGTACTTC.

The chain carries TRBV6-5 and TRBJ2-3; 7 bases are shared with TRBD2. The trim removed 2 bases at V and 8 bases at J, leaving 10 bases unmatched. The CDR3 length is 15 residues. Germline values: CDR1 MNHEY, CDR2 SVGAGI. The CDR3 here is CASSYGAGEVRTQYF. As DNA, the CDR3 is TGTGCCAGCAGTTACGGGGCGGGGGAAGTGCGTACGCAGTATTTT.

This clone occurred once. The chain carries TRBV2 and TRBJ2-3; TRBD1 matches at 8 bases. The germline gives CDR1 SNHLY, CDR2 FYNNEI. The CDR3 runs 16 residues. V lost 5 bases, J lost 1 base, and 8 bases stayed unmatched. The DNA for the CDR3 is TGTGCCAGCAGTCTGGACAGGGCTGGAGGCACAGATACGCAGTATTTT. This encodes CASSLDRAGGTDTQYF.

The CDR3 is CASSIEDGYEAFF. Written as DNA, the CDR3 is TGTGCCAGTAGTATAGAGGATGGTTATGAAGCTTTCTTT. The genes are TRBV19 and TRBJ1-1; D gene unclear. Germline lookup yields CDR1 LNHDA and CDR2 SQIVND (reference sequence). V shed 0 bases and J shed 7 bases, with 9 bases lying between them. The CDR3 totals 13 residues.

The rearrangement uses TRBV6-5 and TRBJ2-1, with TRBD1 as a possible D gene (6 bases). CDR3 size: 14 residues. CDR1 and CDR2 from the germline V gene are MNHEY and SVGAGI. Trimming removed 2 bases from V and 7 bases from J, with 12 bases in between. CDR3 bases: TGTGCCAGCAGTTACACGACCCAGGGGAATGAGCAGTTCTTC. Translation: CASSYTTQGNEQFF.

The rearrangement links TRBV25-1 to TRBJ1-4; TRBD1 matches 8 bases. Per germline, CDR1 MGHDK and CDR2 SYGVNS. CDR3 length: 14 amino acids. J lost 6 bases, V lost 3 bases, and 3 bases had no gene match. CDR3 bases: TGTGCCAGCAGTGACAGGGGGCATTATGAAAAACTGTTTTTT. Protein product: CASSDRGHYEKLFF.

The rearrangement joins TRBV7-2 to TRBJ2-3; TRBD2 matches at 8 bases. Germline-derived CDR1 and CDR2 are SGHTA and FQGNSA. V shed 7 bases and J 5 bases; nucleotides not matched to a gene: 23. There are 19 residues in the CDR3. CDR3 nucleotide sequence: TGTGCCAGCACCAAGCTTAGAACTGCCGGGGGGGCCCAACGAGATACGCAGTATTTT. Translating gives CASTKLRTAGGAQRDTQYF.

The J gene is TRBJ2-5, the V gene TRBV19, with TRBD1 identical over 7 bases. The CDR3 consists of 15 residues. From germline, CDR1 is LNHDA and CDR2 SQIVND (reference sequence). V was clipped by 5 bases and J by 3 bases; unmatched bases: 9. Here the CDR3 DNA reads TGTGCCAGTAGTTTTACCGGGACAGCTAAAGAGACCCAGTACTTC. Translated, it gives CASSFTGTAKETQYF.

The chain combines TRBV7-2 with TRBJ1-6; D is unclear. Trimming took 5 bases from V and 10 from J, leaving 21 bases between them. The CDR3 is 16 amino acids. Per the germline V gene, CDR1 is SGHTA and CDR2 is FQGNSA. The CDR3: CASSQPETAIGSPLHF. CDR3 nucleotide sequence: TGTGCCAGCAGCCAACCGGAGACGGCGATTGGATCACCCCTCCACTTT.

The V gene is TRBV10-3, the J gene TRBJ1-2; 8 bases fit TRBD1. V trimming: 10 bases; J trimming: 7 bases; junction bases outside the gene matches: 8. The length of the CDR3 is 12 residues. Germline CDR1 is ENHRY and CDR2 is SYGVKD. CDR3: CANSDREGGYTF. In nucleotides, the CDR3 is TGTGCCAACTCGGACAGGGAGGGTGGCTACACCTTC.

This chain uses TRBV5-4 with TRBJ1-4, with D possibly matching TRBD1 (5 bases). The germline V gene has CDR1 SGHNT and CDR2 YYREEE (reference sequence). The CDR3 is 14 amino acids. The V gene lost 1 base and the J gene lost 5 bases, with 9 bases spanning the gap. Written as DNA, the CDR3 is TGTGCCAGCAGCTTGCAAGAGGGGAATGAAAAACTGTTTTTT. Its protein is CASSLQEGNEKLFF.

This clone was seen only once. This chain uses TRBV5-1 with TRBJ2-3, with TRBD2 matching 14 bases. This CDR3 spans 15 amino acids. Germline values: CDR1 SGHRS, CDR2 YFSETQ. With 4 bases clipped from V and 6 bases from J, the junction kept 4 bases outside the gene matches. CDR3: CASSPGLAGADTQYF. The CDR3 nucleotides read TGCGCCAGCAGCCCGGGACTAGCGGGGGCGGATACGCAGTATTTT.